One and the same sample provided the 10 T cell receptor beta chains below, sequenced in a study of tumor-infiltrating lymphocytes in localized non-small cell lung cancer. The method was immunoSEQ multiplex PCR; TCRdb's version includes in-frame clones alone and lacks a portion of them. Of about 15,000 clones listed, approximately 70% are singletons. The source material was lung tumor tissue. These receptors came from a human donor with non-small cell lung cancer.

The genes are TRBV5-6 and TRBJ2-2; 8 bases are a match to TRBD2. J was trimmed by 4 bases and V by 2 bases; bases with no gene match: 7. Germline CDR1 SGHDT, CDR2 YYEEEE. This CDR3 has 16 amino acids. CDR3 in amino acids: CASSLGAGGFTGELFF. The CDR3 bases are TGTGCCAGCAGCTTAGGGGCGGGAGGATTCACCGGGGAGCTGTTTTTT.

V and J are TRBV11-3 and TRBJ2-2; 7 positions match TRBD1. The CDR3 is 14 residues long. Germline assignment: CDR1 SGHNT and CDR2 YENEEA. The V segment lost 4 bases and the J segment 4 bases; nucleotides outside the gene matches: 3. The CDR3, as DNA: TGTGCCAGCAGCTCAACAGGGGCCACCGGGGAGCTGTTTTTT. Encoded protein: CASSSTGATGELFF. Using reference TRBV11-3 and TRBJ2-2 for the parts outside the CDR3, the full variable domain is EAGVVQSPRYKIIEKKQPVAFWCNPISGHNTLYWYLQNLGQGPELLIRYENEEAVDDSQLPKDRFSAERLKGVDSTLKIQPAELGDSAVYLCASSSTGATGELFFGEGSRLTVL.

V and J are TRBV6-1 and TRBJ2-3, with no clear D. There are 15 residues in the CDR3. V gave up 3 bases and J gave up 6 bases, with 16 bases separating them. From germline, CDR1 is MNHNS and CDR2 SASEGT. CDR3 sequence: CASSEAGTTLDTQYF. CDR3 DNA: TGTGCCAGCAGTGAGGCCGGAACCACTCTTGATACGCAGTATTTT.

The chain uses TRBV6-1 and TRBJ2-7; 7 bases line up with TRBD2. V was pared by 3 bases and J by 0 bases, with 5 bases of the junction left unmatched. Germline V gives CDR1 MNHNS, CDR2 SASEGT. The CDR3 is made up of 15 amino acids. CDR3 protein: CASSDRVAGSYEQYF. Here the CDR3 DNA reads TGTGCCAGCAGTGACAGGGTAGCGGGCTCCTACGAGCAGTACTTC.

The chain uses TRBV12-5 and TRBJ2-5; D not certain. Germline V gives CDR1 LGHNT, CDR2 FRNRAP. CDR3 length equals 11 residues. Trimming shortened V by 5 bases and J by 7 bases, and 8 bases separated the two germline ends. In DNA, the CDR3 is TGTGCTAGTGGTCTACATGGGACCCAGTACTTC. This sequence encodes CASGLHGTQYF.

This clone was seen just once. Written as DNA, the CDR3 is TGTGCCAGCAGTGGCAGTAACTATGGCTACACCTTC. Protein sequence: CASSGSNYGYTF. This chain links TRBV6-4 with TRBJ1-2; D unclear. CDR3 size: 12 residues. From germline, CDR1 is MRHNA and CDR2 SNTAGT. Trimming shortened V by 4 bases and J by 1 base, and 4 bases separated the two germline ends.

The chain links TRBV2 to TRBJ2-1; D remains unclear. Deletions cut 3 bases from V and 3 bases from J, with 15 bases between. CDR3 length: 16 amino acids. Per germline, CDR1 SNHLY and CDR2 FYNNEI. Here the CDR3 reads CASSEQGLINYNEQFF. The CDR3 nucleotides read TGTGCCAGCAGTGAGCAAGGTCTCATAAACTACAATGAGCAGTTCTTC.

This sequence joins TRBV4-1 and TRBJ2-7; D is unresolved. Germline CDR1 reads MGHRA; CDR2 reads YSYEKL. V lost 0 bases, J lost 4 bases, and 13 bases lay in between. The CDR3 spans 15 residues. This chain's CDR3 is CASSQDPSVLYEQYF. CDR3 in DNA: TGCGCCAGCAGCCAAGATCCATCGGTTTTATACGAGCAGTACTTC.

The V gene is TRBV12-5, the J gene TRBJ2-1, with 8 bases that match TRBD2. This CDR3 contains 15 residues. Germline V CDR1 and CDR2: LGHNT, FRNRAP. V lost 4 bases, J lost 6 bases, and 8 bases stayed unmatched. The CDR3 here is CASGYWAGGSNEQFF. The CDR3 DNA sequence: TGTGCTAGTGGTTACTGGGCGGGAGGCTCCAATGAGCAGTTCTTC. Supplemented by reference TRBV12-5 and TRBJ2-1, the full variable domain reads DARVTQTPRHKVTEMGQEVTMRCQPILGHNTVFWYRQTMMQGLELLAYFRNRAPLDDSGMPKDRFSAEMPDATLATLKIQPSEPRDSAVYFCASGYWAGGSNEQFFGPGTRLTVL.

V and J are TRBV14 and TRBJ1-2; D gene unclear. Germline lookup yields CDR1 SGHDN and CDR2 FVKESK. V gave up 2 bases and J gave up 8 bases, with 15 bases separating them. The CDR3 extends over 14 amino acids. CDR3: CASSQRFPGRGYTF. In DNA, the CDR3 is TGTGCCAGCAGCCAAAGGTTCCCCGGTAGGGGCTACACCTTC.